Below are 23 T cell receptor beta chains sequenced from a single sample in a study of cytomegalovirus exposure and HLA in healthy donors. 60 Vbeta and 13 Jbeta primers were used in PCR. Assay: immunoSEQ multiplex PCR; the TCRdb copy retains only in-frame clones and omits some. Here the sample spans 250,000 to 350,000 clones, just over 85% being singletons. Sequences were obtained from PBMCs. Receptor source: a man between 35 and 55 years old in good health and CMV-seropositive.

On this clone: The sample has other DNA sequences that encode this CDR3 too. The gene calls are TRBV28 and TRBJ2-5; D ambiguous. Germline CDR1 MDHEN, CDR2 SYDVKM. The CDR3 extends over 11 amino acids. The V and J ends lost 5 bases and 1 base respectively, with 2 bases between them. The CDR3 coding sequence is TGTGCCAGCAGTCTCCAAGAGACCCAGTACTTC. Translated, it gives CASSLQETQYF.

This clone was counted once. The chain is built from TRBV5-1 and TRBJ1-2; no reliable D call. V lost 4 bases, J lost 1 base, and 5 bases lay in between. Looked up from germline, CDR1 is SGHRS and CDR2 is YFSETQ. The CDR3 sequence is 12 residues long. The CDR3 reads CASSTGNYGYTF. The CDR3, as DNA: TGCGCCAGCAGCACTGGTAACTATGGCTACACCTTC.

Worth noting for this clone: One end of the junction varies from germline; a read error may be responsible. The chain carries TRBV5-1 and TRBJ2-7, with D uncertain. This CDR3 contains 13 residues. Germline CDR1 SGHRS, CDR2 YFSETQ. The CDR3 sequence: CASSLGSPYEQYF. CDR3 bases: TGCGCCAGCAGTTTGGGTAGTCCCTACGAGCAGTACTTC.

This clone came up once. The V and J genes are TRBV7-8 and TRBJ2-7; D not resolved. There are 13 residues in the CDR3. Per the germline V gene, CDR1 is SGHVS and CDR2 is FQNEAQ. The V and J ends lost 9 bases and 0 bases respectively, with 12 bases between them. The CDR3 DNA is TGTGCCAGTTTACAGAGCAGCTCCTACGAGCAGTACTTC. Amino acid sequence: CASLQSSSYEQYF.

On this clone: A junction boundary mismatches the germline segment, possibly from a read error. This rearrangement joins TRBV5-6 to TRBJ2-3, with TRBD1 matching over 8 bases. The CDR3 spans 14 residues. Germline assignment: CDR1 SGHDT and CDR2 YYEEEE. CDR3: CASSSGGFTDTQYF. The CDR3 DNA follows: TGTGCTAGCAGCTCAGGGGGCTTTACAGATACGCAGTATTTT.

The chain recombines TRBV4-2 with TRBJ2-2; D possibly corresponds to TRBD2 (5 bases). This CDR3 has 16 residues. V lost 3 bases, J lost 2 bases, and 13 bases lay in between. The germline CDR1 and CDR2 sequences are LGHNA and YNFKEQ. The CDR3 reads CASSQGQRSNTGELFF. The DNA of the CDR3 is TGTGCCAGCAGCCAGGGTCAGCGGAGTAACACCGGGGAGCTGTTTTTT.

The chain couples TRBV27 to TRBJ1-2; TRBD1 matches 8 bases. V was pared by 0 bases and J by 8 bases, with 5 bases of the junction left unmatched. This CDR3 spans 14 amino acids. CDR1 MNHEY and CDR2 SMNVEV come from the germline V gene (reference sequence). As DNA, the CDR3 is TGTGCCAGCAGTTTATCCAGGGGGCGCGCGGGCTACACCTTC. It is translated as CASSLSRGRAGYTF.

The CDR3 DNA reads TGTGCCTGCCACGGGACACGAAACACTGAAGCTTTCTTT. This sequence encodes CACHGTRNTEAFF. The chain uses TRBV30 and TRBJ1-1; perhaps TRBD1 as D (6 bases). The CDR3 loop spans 13 amino acids. V shed 6 bases and J shed 2 bases, with 13 bases lying between them. CDR1 is GTSNPN, CDR2 SVGIG, per germline (reference sequence).

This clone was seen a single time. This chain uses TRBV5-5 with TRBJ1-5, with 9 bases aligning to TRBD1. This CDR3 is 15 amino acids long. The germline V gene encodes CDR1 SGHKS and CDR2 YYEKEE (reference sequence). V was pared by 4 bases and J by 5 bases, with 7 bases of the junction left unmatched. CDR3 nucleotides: TGTGCCAGCAGCCCGGGACAGGGAACCGATCAGCCCCAGCATTTT. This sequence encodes CASSPGQGTDQPQHF. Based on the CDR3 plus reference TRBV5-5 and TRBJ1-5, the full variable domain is DAGVTQSPTHLIKTRGQQVTLRCSPISGHKSVSWYQQVLGQGPQFIFQYYEKEERGRGNFPDRFSARQFPNYSSELNVNALLLGDSALYLCASSPGQGTDQPQHFGDGTRLSIL.

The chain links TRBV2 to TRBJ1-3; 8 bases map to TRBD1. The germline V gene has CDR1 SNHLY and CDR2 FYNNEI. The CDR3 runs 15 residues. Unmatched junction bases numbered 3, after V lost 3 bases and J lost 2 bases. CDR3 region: CASSDQGAAGNTIYF. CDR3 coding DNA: TGTGCCAGCAGTGATCAGGGGGCAGCTGGAAACACCATATATTTT. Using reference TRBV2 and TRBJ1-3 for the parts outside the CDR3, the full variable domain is EPEVTQTPSHQVTQMGQEVILRCVPISNHLYFYWYRQILGQKVEFLVSFYNNEISEKSEIFDDQFSVERPDGSNFTLKIRSTKLEDSAMYFCASSDQGAAGNTIYFGEGSWLTVV.

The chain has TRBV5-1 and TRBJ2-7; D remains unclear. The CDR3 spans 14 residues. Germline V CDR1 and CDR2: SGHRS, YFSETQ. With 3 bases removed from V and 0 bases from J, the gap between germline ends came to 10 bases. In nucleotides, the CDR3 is TGCGCCAGCAGCTCGCGAGAGAGCTCCTACGAGCAGTACTTC. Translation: CASSSRESSYEQYF.

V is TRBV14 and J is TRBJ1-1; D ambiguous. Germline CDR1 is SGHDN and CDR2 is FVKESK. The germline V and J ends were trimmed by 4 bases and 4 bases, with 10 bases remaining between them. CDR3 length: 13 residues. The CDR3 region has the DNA TGTGCCAGCAGCCTGGTTCCGAGCACTGAAGCTTTCTTT. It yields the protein CASSLVPSTEAFF.

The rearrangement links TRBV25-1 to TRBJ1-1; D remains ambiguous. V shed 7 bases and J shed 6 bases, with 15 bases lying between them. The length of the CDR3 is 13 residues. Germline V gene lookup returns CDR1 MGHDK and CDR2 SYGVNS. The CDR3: CASTRTRMAEAFF. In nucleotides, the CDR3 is TGTGCCAGCACGAGAACCCGAATGGCTGAAGCTTTCTTT.

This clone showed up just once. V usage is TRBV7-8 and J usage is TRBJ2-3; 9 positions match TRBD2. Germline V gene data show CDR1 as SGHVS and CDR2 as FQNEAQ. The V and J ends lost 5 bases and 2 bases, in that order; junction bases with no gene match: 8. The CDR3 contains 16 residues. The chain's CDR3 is CASSNIIAGATDTQYF. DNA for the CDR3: TGTGCCAGCAGCAACATCATAGCGGGGGCCACAGATACGCAGTATTTT.

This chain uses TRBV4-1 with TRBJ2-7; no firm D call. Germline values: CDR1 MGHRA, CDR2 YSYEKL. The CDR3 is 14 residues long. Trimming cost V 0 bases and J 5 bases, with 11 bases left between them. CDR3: CASSQEGRLDEQYF. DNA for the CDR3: TGCGCCAGCAGCCAAGAAGGCAGACTGGACGAGCAGTACTTC.

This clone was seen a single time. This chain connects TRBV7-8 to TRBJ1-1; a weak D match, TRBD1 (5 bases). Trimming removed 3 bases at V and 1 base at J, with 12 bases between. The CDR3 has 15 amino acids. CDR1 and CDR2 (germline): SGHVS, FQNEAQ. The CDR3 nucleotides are TGTGCCAGCAGCTTCACCTACAGGAAGAACACTGAAGCTTTCTTT. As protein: CASSFTYRKNTEAFF.

The CDR3 nucleotides read TGTGCCAGCAGCTTAATGGCGGGACTAGCGGTGAATACGCAGTATTTT. It is translated as CASSLMAGLAVNTQYF. The genes are TRBV7-2 and TRBJ2-3; TRBD2 agrees at 11 bases. This CDR3 has 16 amino acids. V lost 2 bases and J lost 7; bases outside the gene matches: 8. Germline CDR1 SGHTA, CDR2 FQGNSA. Full variable domain (rest looked up from reference TRBV7-2 and TRBJ2-3): GAGVSQSPSNKVTEKGKDVELRCDPISGHTALYWYRQSLGQGLEFLIYFQGNSAPDKSGLPSDRFSAERTGGSVSTLTIQRTQQEDSAVYLCASSLMAGLAVNTQYFGPGTRLTVL.

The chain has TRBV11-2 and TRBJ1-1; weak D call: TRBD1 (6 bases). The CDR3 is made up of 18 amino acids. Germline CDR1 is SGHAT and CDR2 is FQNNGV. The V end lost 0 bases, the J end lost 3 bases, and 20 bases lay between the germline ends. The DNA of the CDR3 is TGTGCCAGCAGCTTAGATGAAAGAACAGGGAGATGGGACACTGAAGCTTTCTTT. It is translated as CASSLDERTGRWDTEAFF.

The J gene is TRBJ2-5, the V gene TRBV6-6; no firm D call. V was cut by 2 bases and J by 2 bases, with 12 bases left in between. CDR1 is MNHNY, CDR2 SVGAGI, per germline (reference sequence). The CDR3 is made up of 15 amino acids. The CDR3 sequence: CASSYATGAQETQYF. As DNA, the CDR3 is TGTGCCAGCAGTTACGCGACTGGCGCTCAAGAGACCCAGTACTTC.

CDR3 residues: CASSPITASNQPQHF. The CDR3 bases are TGTGCCAGCAGCCCAATCACAGCTAGCAATCAGCCCCAGCATTTT. This chain links TRBV7-2 with TRBJ1-5, with D unclear. Trimming took 5 bases from V and 0 from J, leaving 11 bases between them. Germline loops: CDR1 SGHTA, CDR2 FQGNSA. The CDR3 spans 15 residues.

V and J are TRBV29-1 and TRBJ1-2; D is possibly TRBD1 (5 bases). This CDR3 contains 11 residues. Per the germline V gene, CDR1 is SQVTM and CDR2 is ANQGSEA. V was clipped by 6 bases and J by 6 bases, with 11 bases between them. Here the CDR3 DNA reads TGCAGCGTGCTTTGGGGGGATGGCTACACCTTC. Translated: CSVLWGDGYTF.

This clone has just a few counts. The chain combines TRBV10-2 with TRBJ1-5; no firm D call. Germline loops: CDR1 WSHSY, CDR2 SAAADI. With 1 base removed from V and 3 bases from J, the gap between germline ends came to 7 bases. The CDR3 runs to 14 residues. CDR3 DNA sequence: TGCGCCAGCAGTGAGTGGCAGGACAATCAGCCCCAGCATTTT. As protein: CASSEWQDNQPQHF.

The CDR3 DNA follows: TGTGCCTGGAGCCAGGGGGCCACCTACGAGCAGTACTTC. Translation: CAWSQGATYEQYF. The chain uses TRBV30 and TRBJ2-7; 8 bases fit TRBD1. From germline, CDR1 is GTSNPN and CDR2 SVGIG (reference sequence). V shed 3 bases, J shed 2 bases, and the junction held 3 bases outside the gene matches. The CDR3 has 13 residues. Drawing the rest from reference TRBV30 and TRBJ2-7, the complete variable domain is SQTIHQWPATLVQPVGSPLSLECTVEGTSNPNLYWYRQAAGRGLQLLFYSVGIGQISSEVPQNLSASRPQDRQFILSSKKLLLSDSGFYLCAWSQGATYEQYFGPGTRLTVT.